This is a list of T cell receptor beta chains from one sample in a study of CD8 T cells in ankylosing spondylitis. One entry per CDR3 protein, called by TCRdb with MiXCR from the 5' RACE reads. The sample lists 350,000 to 450,000 distinct CDR3 sequences, 20% occurring once. Sample: blood, either unsorted or a sorted T cell fraction (not recorded which). The receptors here all came from a male donor with ankylosing spondylitis or in good health (not recorded which). CDR3s include the opening cysteine and the closing phenylalanine or tryptophan. Each record gives: CDR3 protein, CDR3 DNA, D gene, V gene, clone size, J gene. A D gene is named only where the DNA matches it firmly. Only part of the rows carry a size: once, few, many, or a class if the clone is expanded.

CASSLVLRAPPSSGGETQYF | TGTGCCAGCAGCTTAGTGTTACGGGCCCCGCCCTCCTCCGGGGGAGAGACCCAGTACTTC | . | TRBV7-8 | . | TRBJ2-5
CASSYGLASNEQFF | TGTGCTAGCAGCTACGGACTAGCGTCCAATGAGCAGTTCTTC | TRBD2 | TRBV7-7 | many | TRBJ2-1
CSVDKGANIQYF | TGCAGCGTTGATAAGGGGGCTAACATTCAGTACTTC | TRBD1 | TRBV29-1 | few | TRBJ2-4
CASMGTSGGARRETQYF | TGTGCCAGCATGGGGACTAGCGGGGGGGCCCGCCGGGAGACCCAGTACTTC | TRBD2 | TRBV12-3/TRBV12-4 | . | TRBJ2-5
CASSERLAGGRSYNEQFF | TGTGCCAGCAGCGAGCGACTAGCGGGGGGACGCTCCTACAATGAGCAGTTCTTC | TRBD2 | TRBV11-1 | . | TRBJ2-1
CSARDWKGSNEQFF | TGCAGTGCTAGAGATTGGAAAGGATCCAATGAGCAGTTCTTC | . | TRBV20-1 | . | TRBJ2-1
CAISDPSGGPHNEQFF | TGTGCCATCAGTGACCCCAGCGGGGGGCCCCACAATGAGCAGTTCTTC | TRBD2 | TRBV10-3 | few | TRBJ2-1
CASSLVAGLELFF | TGTGCCAGCAGCTTAGTGGCGGGCCTTGAGCTGTTTTTT | . | TRBV11-2 | . | TRBJ2-2
CASSPRTGDGAEAFF | TGTGCCAGCAGTCCCAGAACAGGGGATGGAGCTGAAGCTTTCTTT | TRBD1 | TRBV3-1 | few | TRBJ1-1
CASSTTSGGLNEQFF | TGTGCCAGCAGTACGACTAGCGGGGGCCTCAATGAGCAGTTCTTC | TRBD2 | TRBV28 | few | TRBJ2-1
CASSLARGGAHEQFF | TGTGCCAGCAGCTTAGCTCGCGGGGGGGCCCATGAGCAGTTCTTC | TRBD2 | TRBV11-2 | few | TRBJ2-1
CTCSLDGTSGGGSYNEQFF | TGTACCTGCAGTTTAGATGGGACTAGCGGGGGGGGCTCCTACAATGAGCAGTTCTTC | TRBD2 | TRBV2 | . | TRBJ2-1
CASSQEGRTSNEQFF | TGCGCCAGCAGCCAAGAAGGTCGGACCAGCAATGAGCAGTTCTTC | . | TRBV4-1 | . | TRBJ2-1
CAWSIGDLRQFF | TGTGCCTGGAGTATCGGGGACTTGAGGCAGTTCTTC | . | TRBV30 | . | TRBJ2-1
CASTPPELAYGYTF | TGTGCCAGCACCCCCCCCGAATTGGCCTATGGCTACACCTTC | . | TRBV28 | few | TRBJ1-2